In this sample, the clone carrying this T cell receptor beta chain turned up once. Produced via immunoSEQ multiplex PCR; TCRdb's table is partial and in-frame only. The sample shows about 140,000 clones, just over 90% of them seen only once. Baseline, cycle 4 day 1, and cycle 7 day 1 were the blood sampling points. This entry belongs to a study of OX40 agonist ivuxolimab in advanced cancers. Study information: Patients receiving dose escalation had hepatocellular carcinoma, melanoma, renal cell or head and neck cancer.

Per germline, CDR1 MNHNY and CDR2 SVGAGI (reference sequence). V lost 4 bases and J lost 0; bases outside the gene matches: 3. The CDR3 covers 15 residues. The rearrangement links TRBV6-6 to TRBJ2-7; the match to TRBD1 covers 10 bases. The receptor's source is an adult with an advanced solid tumor such as melanoma, head and neck, liver or kidney cancer. The sample in question was CD4+ or CD8+ T cells sorted from blood, obtained in a trial of the OX40 agonist ivuxolimab. Here the CDR3 DNA reads TGTGCCAGCAGTTCCGGACAGGGGGTCTCCTACGAGCAGTACTTC. Translating gives CASSSGQGVSYEQYF.